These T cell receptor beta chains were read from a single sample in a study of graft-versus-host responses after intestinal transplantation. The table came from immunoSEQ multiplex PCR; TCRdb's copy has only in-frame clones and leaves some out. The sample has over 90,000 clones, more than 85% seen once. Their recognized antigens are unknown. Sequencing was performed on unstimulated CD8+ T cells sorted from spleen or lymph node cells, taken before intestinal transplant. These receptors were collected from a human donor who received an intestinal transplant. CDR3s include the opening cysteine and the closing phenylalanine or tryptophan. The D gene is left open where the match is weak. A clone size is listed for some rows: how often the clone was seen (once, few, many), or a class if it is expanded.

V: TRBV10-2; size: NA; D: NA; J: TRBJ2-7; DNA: TGCGCCAGCAGTGTGGACTTTGCGGTCTACGAGCAGTACTTC; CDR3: CASSVDFAVYEQYF
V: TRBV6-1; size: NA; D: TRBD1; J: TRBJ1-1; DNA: TGTGCCAGCAGTGAGAGAGTCTACGGGACAGCCCCCATGGCTTTCTTT; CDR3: CASSERVYGTAPMAFF
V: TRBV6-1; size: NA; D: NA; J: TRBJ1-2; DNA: TGTGCCAGCAGTGGGGAACGATTTAGGGATGGCTACACCTTC; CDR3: CASSGERFRDGYTF
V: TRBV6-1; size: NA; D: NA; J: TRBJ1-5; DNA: TGTGCCAGCAGTAATACAGCTAGCAATCAGCCCCAGCATTTT; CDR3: CASSNTASNQPQHF
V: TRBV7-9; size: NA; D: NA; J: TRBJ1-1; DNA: TGTGCCTCCCACGAGGGGAACACTGAAGCTTTCTTT; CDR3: CASHEGNTEAFF
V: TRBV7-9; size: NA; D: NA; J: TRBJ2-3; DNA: TGTGCCAGCAGCTCCCTGAGCGTTAAGGAACCAGATACGCAGTATTTT; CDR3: CASSSLSVKEPDTQYF
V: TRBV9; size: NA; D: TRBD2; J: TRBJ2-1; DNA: TGTGCCAGCAGCACCCGACTGGCGGGGGGCGTTTACAATGAGCAGTTCTTC; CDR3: CASSTRLAGGVYNEQFF
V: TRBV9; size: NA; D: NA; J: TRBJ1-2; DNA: TGTGCCAGCAGCGTAGGAGGGGCAGACAAAGATGGCTACACCTTC; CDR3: CASSVGGADKDGYTF
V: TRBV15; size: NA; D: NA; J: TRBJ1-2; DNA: TGTGCCACCAGCACCAAGGGCTACACCTTC; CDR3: CATSTKGYTF
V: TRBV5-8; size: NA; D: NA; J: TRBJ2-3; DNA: TGTGCCAGCGACCCAGATACGCAGTATTTT; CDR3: CASDPDTQYF
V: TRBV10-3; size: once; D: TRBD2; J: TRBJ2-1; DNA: TGTGCCATCAGTGCCCCGACTAGCGGGGGAGTCTCCTACAATGAGCAGTTCTTC; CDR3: CAISAPTSGGVSYNEQFF
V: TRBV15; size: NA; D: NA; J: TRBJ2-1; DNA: TGTGCCACCAGCAGATCCAAAAGGGGGTTCTCCTACAATGAGCAGTTCTTC; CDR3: CATSRSKRGFSYNEQFF
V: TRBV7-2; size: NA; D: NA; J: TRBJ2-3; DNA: TGTGCCAGCAGCCTGGGACCTTATCTCAGTATTACGCAGTATTTT; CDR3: CASSLGPYLSITQYF
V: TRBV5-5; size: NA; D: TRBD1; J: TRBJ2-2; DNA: TGTGCCAGCAGCTTCGGACAGGGCGGAAGCGGGGAGCTGTTTTTT; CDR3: CASSFGQGGSGELFF
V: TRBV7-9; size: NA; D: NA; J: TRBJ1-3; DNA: TGTGCCAGTGAGACAGGTTACTCTGGAAACACCATATATTTT; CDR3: CASETGYSGNTIYF
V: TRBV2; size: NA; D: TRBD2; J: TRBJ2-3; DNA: TGTGCCAGCAGGGATACGGGACTAGCGGGGGGTAGCACAGATACGCAGTATTTT; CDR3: CASRDTGLAGGSTDTQYF
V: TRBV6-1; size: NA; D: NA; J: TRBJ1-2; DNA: TGTGCCAGCAGTGAAGTGGATACAGGTGTAGCCCTATCTTCTAACTATGGCTACACCTTC; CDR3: CASSEVDTGVALSSNYGYTF
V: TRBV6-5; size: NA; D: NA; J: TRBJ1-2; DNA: TGTGCCAGCAGTCGGACGCCGGGGGGATATGGCTACACCTTC; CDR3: CASSRTPGGYGYTF
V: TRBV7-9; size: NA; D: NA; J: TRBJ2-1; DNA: TGTGCCAGCAAAACGGCAGTCGGGAATGAGCAGTTCTTC; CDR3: CASKTAVGNEQFF
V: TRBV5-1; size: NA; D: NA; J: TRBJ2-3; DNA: TGCGCCAGCAGCCAAACGGTAGCGGAAGATACGCAGTATTTT; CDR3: CASSQTVAEDTQYF
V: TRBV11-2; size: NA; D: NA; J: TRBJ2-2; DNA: TGTGCCAGCAGCCCAACAGCCGAGGTGGAGCTGTTTTTT; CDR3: CASSPTAEVELFF
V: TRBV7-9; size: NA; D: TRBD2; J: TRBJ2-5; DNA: TGTGCCAGCAGCTTGCCGTTAGCGGGGGACCAAGAGACCCAGTACTTC; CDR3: CASSLPLAGDQETQYF
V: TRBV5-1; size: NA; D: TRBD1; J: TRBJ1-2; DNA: TGCGCCAGCAGCCCTGGGACAGGGGAAAGTGGCTACACCTTC; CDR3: CASSPGTGESGYTF
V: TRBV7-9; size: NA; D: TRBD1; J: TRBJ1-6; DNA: TGTGCCAGCAGCCCATCTACAGGGGGTTTTTCACCCCTCCACTTT; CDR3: CASSPSTGGFSPLHF
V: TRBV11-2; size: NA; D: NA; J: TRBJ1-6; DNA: TGTGCCAGCAGCTTAGTGGGTCTAAGCCGAAATAATTCACCCCTCCACTTT; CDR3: CASSLVGLSRNNSPLHF
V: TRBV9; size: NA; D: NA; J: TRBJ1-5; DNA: TGTGCCAGCAGCGACGGAAATAGCAATCAGCCCCAGCATTTT; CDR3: CASSDGNSNQPQHF
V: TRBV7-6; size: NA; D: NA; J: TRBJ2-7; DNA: TGTGCCAGCAGCTTAGCGGACCATTCAACCTACGAGCAGTACTTC; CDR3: CASSLADHSTYEQYF
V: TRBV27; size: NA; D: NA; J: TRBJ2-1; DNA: TGTGCCAGCAGTTTAAATCGGGGGAATGAGCAGTTCTTC; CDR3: CASSLNRGNEQFF
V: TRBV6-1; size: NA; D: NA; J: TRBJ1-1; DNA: TGTGCCAGCAGTGAGTCAGGGGTAGAAGCTTTCTTT; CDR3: CASSESGVEAFF
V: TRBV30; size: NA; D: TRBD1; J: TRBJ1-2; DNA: TGTGCCTGGAGTGAACAGGGGGGCTACACCTTC; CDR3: CAWSEQGGYTF
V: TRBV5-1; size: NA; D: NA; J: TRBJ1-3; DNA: TGCGCCAGCCGGGACTACTCTGGAAACACCATATATTTT; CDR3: CASRDYSGNTIYF
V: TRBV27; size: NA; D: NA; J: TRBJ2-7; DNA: TGTGCCAGCAGTTTAAGTGACACCTCCTACGAGCAGTACTTC; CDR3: CASSLSDTSYEQYF
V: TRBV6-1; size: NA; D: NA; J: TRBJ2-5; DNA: TGTGCCAGCAGTGAAGTTACAGAACCTCCCCGAGGAAGGGAGACCCAGTACTTC; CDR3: CASSEVTEPPRGRETQYF
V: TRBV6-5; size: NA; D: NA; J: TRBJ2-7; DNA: TGTGCCAGCAGCGGCGGACTGAACTACGAGCAGTACTTC; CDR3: CASSGGLNYEQYF
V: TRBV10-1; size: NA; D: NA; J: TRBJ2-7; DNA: TGCGCCAGCAGTGAGAAGGGGGTTTACGAGCAGTACTTC; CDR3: CASSEKGVYEQYF
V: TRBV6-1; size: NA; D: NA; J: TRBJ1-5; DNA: TGTGCCAGCAGTGAGGGATATAGCAATCAGCCCCAGCATTTT; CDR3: CASSEGYSNQPQHF
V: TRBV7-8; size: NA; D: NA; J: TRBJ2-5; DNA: TGTGCCAACAGTTTGACCAAGCAAGAGACCCAGTACTTC; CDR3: CANSLTKQETQYF